Each of the 27 T cell receptor beta chains below was sequenced from the same sample in a study of beta chain features in type 1 diabetes (dated by TCRdb to the late 2010s). Library prep was done by the immunoSEQ multiplex PCR assay. The entire amount of isolated RNA was reverse transcribed using the High Capacity cDNA Reverse Transcription Kit, so the sequenced TCRB transcripts were expressed ones. In TCRdb, the immuneACCESS table is reduced to in-frame sequences with V and J assigned. These tables do not hold every clone; where another copy was compared, an unresolved V gene accounts for under half, and the others remain unexplained. The table for this sample lists around 250,000 clones; around 21% of them were counted only once. The ten largest clones capture 0.028% of the sample. These receptors' antigens are unknown. Broad study findings and their caveats: A moderate but significant shortening of TCRB CDR3 length was observed in type 1 diabetes patients in all four CD4+ subsets.

Specimen: naive CD4+ T cells from blood. The label giving this sample's cell subset or site can be read as: true naive CD4+ T cells. The receptors derive from a woman in her thirties or forties with type 1 diabetes.

The chain joins TRBV5-1 to TRBJ1-1; 9 bases line up with TRBD1. This CDR3 comprises 14 residues. The V segment lost 4 bases and the J segment 1 base; nucleotides outside the gene matches: 2. Germline CDR1 reads SGHRS; CDR2 reads YFSETQ. CDR3 protein: CASSRGQGNTEAFF. The CDR3 DNA reads as TGCGCCAGCAGCCGGGGACAGGGGAACACTGAAGCTTTCTTT.

The sample holds one count of this clone. The chain is built from TRBV5-6 and TRBJ1-5; TRBD1 might be the D (5 bases). V shed 4 bases and J shed 7 bases, with 12 bases lying between them. The CDR3 runs to 13 residues. Germline V CDR1 and CDR2: SGHDT, YYEEEE. The CDR3 DNA sequence: TGTGCCAGCAGCCGTCAGGGTGACCAGCCCCAGCATTTT. It codes for CASSRQGDQPQHF. The full variable domain, its missing parts supplied by reference TRBV5-6 and TRBJ1-5, is DAGVTQSPTHLIKTRGQQVTLRCSPKSGHDTVSWYQQALGQGPQFIFQYYEEEERQRGNFPDRFSGHQFPNYSSELNVNALLLGDSALYLCASSRQGDQPQHFGDGTRLSIL.

This clone was recorded a few times. The rearrangement joins TRBV27 to TRBJ2-3; TRBD1 matches at 7 bases. J lost 4 bases, V lost 3 bases, and 4 bases had no gene match. Germline V gives CDR1 MNHEY, CDR2 SMNVEV (reference sequence). The CDR3 is 14 amino acids. The CDR3 loop reads CASSFNGQADTQYF. The CDR3 coding sequence is TGTGCCAGCAGTTTCAACGGACAGGCAGATACGCAGTATTTT.

This rearrangement joins TRBV6-5 to TRBJ2-2; D unresolved. The V gene lost 4 bases and the J gene lost 0 bases, with 9 bases spanning the gap. The CDR3 contains 15 residues. Germline CDR1 reads MNHEY; CDR2 reads SVGAGI. The CDR3 here is CASSWAAANTGELFF. CDR3 nucleotide sequence: TGTGCCAGCAGTTGGGCAGCCGCGAACACCGGGGAGCTGTTTTTT.

This clone was detected only a few times. The V call is TRBV4-1, the J call TRBJ2-7; TRBD1 might be the D (6 bases). The CDR3 spans 15 residues. Germline loops: CDR1 MGHRA, CDR2 YSYEKL. Trimming shortened V by 0 bases and J by 5 bases, and 14 bases separated the two germline ends. CDR3 amino acids: CASSQDMGARNEQYF. CDR3 coding DNA: TGCGCCAGCAGCCAAGATATGGGGGCTAGGAACGAGCAGTACTTC.

The V call is TRBV5-1, the J call TRBJ2-1, with 8 bases lining up with TRBD2. This CDR3 has 16 amino acids. Germline-derived CDR1 and CDR2 are SGHRS and YFSETQ. J was trimmed by 0 bases and V by 1 base; bases with no gene match: 3. This CDR3 reads CASSLRSGSSYNEQFF. Here the CDR3 DNA reads TGCGCCAGCAGCTTGAGAAGCGGGAGCTCCTACAATGAGCAGTTCTTC.

The chain has TRBV15 and TRBJ1-2, with D uncertain. Deletions cut 1 base from V and 4 bases from J, with 13 bases between. The CDR3 contains 15 residues. Germline-derived CDR1 and CDR2 are LNHNV and YYDKDF (reference sequence). The CDR3 DNA is TGTGCCACCAGCAGAGTCCGCGGGTCTGGCTATGGCTACACCTTC. Translating it yields CATSRVRGSGYGYTF. The full variable domain, completed using reference TRBV15 and TRBJ1-2, is DAMVIQNPRYQVTQFGKPVTLSCSQTLNHNVMYWYQQKSSQAPKLLFHYYDKDFNNEADTPDNFQSRRPNTSFCFLDIRSPGLGDTAMYLCATSRVRGSGYGYTFGSGTRLTVV.

Points on this clone: The sample contains more than one DNA sequence encoding this CDR3. The chain links TRBV4-3 to TRBJ1-2; D ambiguous. The V end lost 0 bases, the J end lost 0 bases, and 5 bases lay between the germline ends. Germline assignment: CDR1 LGHNA and CDR2 YSLEER. This CDR3 spans 14 amino acids. CDR3: CASSQELSNYGYTF. The CDR3 coding sequence is TGCGCCAGCAGCCAAGAACTGTCTAACTATGGCTACACCTTC.

This sequence joins TRBV4-1 and TRBJ2-5; tentatively, D is TRBD1 (6 bases). Germline lookup yields CDR1 MGHRA and CDR2 YSYEKL. The CDR3 is 16 residues long. The V gene lost 1 base and the J gene lost 5 bases, with 17 bases spanning the gap. CDR3 nucleotides: TGCGCCAGCAGCCAAGGCACATACAGGGAATCGGAGACCCAGTACTTC. It translates to CASSQGTYRESETQYF.

The chain links TRBV7-2 to TRBJ2-5; TRBD1 matches at 7 bases. Losses at the gene ends were 5 bases for V and 2 bases for J; bases not matched to a gene: 5. Germline V gives CDR1 SGHTA, CDR2 FQGNSA. The CDR3 covers 14 residues. In nucleotides, the CDR3 is TGTGCCAGCAGCCCGCAGGGACAGCAAGAGACCCAGTACTTC. As protein: CASSPQGQQETQYF.

The chain uses TRBV2 and TRBJ2-1; 7 bases are shared with TRBD1. The CDR3 length is 15 residues. Trimming cost V 5 bases and J 1 base; bases outside gene matches: 5. Germline CDR1 SNHLY, CDR2 FYNNEI. The CDR3 is CASSFGTASYNEQFF. The CDR3 DNA is TGTGCCAGCAGTTTTGGGACAGCATCCTACAATGAGCAGTTCTTC.

The chain uses TRBV6-5 and TRBJ2-3, with unresolved D. This CDR3 has 13 amino acids. Deletions cut 0 bases from V and 5 bases from J, with 6 bases between. Germline assignment: CDR1 MNHEY and CDR2 SVGAGI. The CDR3 DNA sequence: TGTGCCAGCAGTTACTCCCGCGGAGATACGCAGTATTTT. The encoded protein is CASSYSRGDTQYF.

The chain links TRBV4-3 to TRBJ2-5; D perhaps matches TRBD1 (5 bases). The CDR3 has 15 residues. Trimming stripped 0 bases from V and 0 bases from J, with 8 bases between. Per the germline V gene, CDR1 is LGHNA and CDR2 is YSLEER. The CDR3 loop reads CASSQDNRNQETQYF. CDR3 DNA sequence: TGCGCCAGCAGCCAAGATAACAGGAACCAAGAGACCCAGTACTTC.

V and J are TRBV4-1 and TRBJ2-5; TRBD1 matches at 7 bases. The V segment lost 1 base and the J segment 1 base; nucleotides outside the gene matches: 9. This CDR3 comprises 17 residues. Germline-derived CDR1 and CDR2 are MGHRA and YSYEKL. CDR3 sequence (DNA): TGCGCCAGCAGCCAAGCCTCCACACAGGGGCCCCAAGAGACCCAGTACTTC. Residues: CASSQASTQGPQETQYF.

V is TRBV9 and J is TRBJ1-5; D is unresolved. V was clipped by 3 bases and J by 8 bases, with 12 bases between them. The CDR3 totals 13 residues. Germline V gene data show CDR1 as SGDLS and CDR2 as YYNGEE. The CDR3 DNA sequence: TGTGCCAGCAGCGCCGGGAACAGTGAGCCCCAGCATTTT. It codes for CASSAGNSEPQHF.

The J gene is TRBJ2-1, the V gene TRBV7-3, with 9 bases that match TRBD1. The CDR3 consists of 15 residues. Per germline, CDR1 SGHTA and CDR2 FQGTGA. The V segment lost 5 bases and the J segment 5 bases; nucleotides outside the gene matches: 7. CDR3 bases: TGTGCCAGCAGCCGAACAGGGGGCGCTGACAATGAGCAGTTCTTC. It translates to CASSRTGGADNEQFF.

This clone was counted only a few times. The genes are TRBV23-1 and TRBJ2-4, with TRBD1 as a possible D gene (5 bases). TRBV23-1 counts as an open reading frame of uncertain function. The CDR3 extends over 16 amino acids. V shed 3 bases and J shed 0 bases, with 12 bases lying between them. CDR3 region: CASSHPRQLAKNIQYF. CDR3 sequence (DNA): TGCGCCAGCAGTCACCCCAGACAGTTAGCCAAAAACATTCAGTACTTC.

The rearrangement uses TRBV30 and TRBJ2-2, with TRBD1 matching 7 bases. Germline CDR1 and CDR2: GTSNPN and SVGIG (reference sequence). J gave up 0 bases and V 4 bases, and 8 bases lay outside the gene matches. The CDR3 sequence is 16 residues long. Here the CDR3 reads CAWIHPGQANTGELFF. The DNA for the CDR3 is TGTGCCTGGATTCACCCCGGACAGGCGAACACCGGGGAGCTGTTTTTT.

This rearrangement joins TRBV4-1 to TRBJ1-5; no definite D call. CDR3 size: 15 residues. Germline loops: CDR1 MGHRA, CDR2 YSYEKL. Trimming pared 0 bases from V and 10 bases from J, leaving 16 bases between. CDR3: CASSQDHPPREPQHF. The DNA for the CDR3 is TGCGCCAGCAGCCAAGATCACCCGCCTCGGGAACCCCAGCATTTT.

This clone was observed a handful of times. The gene calls are TRBV30 and TRBJ1-1, with 8 bases matching TRBD1. Per germline, CDR1 GTSNPN and CDR2 SVGIG (reference sequence). The V and J ends lost 2 bases and 8 bases, in that order; junction bases with no gene match: 10. CDR3 size: 14 residues. This CDR3 is CAWSTGQATFEAFF. Here the CDR3 DNA reads TGTGCCTGGAGTACGGGACAGGCAACATTCGAAGCTTTCTTT.

This clone was seen more than once but under ten times. The rearrangement joins TRBV29-1 to TRBJ2-5; possibly TRBD2 for D (5 bases). Germline-derived CDR1 and CDR2 are SQVTM and ANQGSEA. V lost 1 base to trimming and J lost 1 base, with 10 bases between them. This CDR3 has 14 amino acids. DNA of the CDR3: TGCAGCGTTGAAGCGCGAGGGCGCCAAGAGACCCAGTACTTC. This sequence encodes CSVEARGRQETQYF.

This clone has only a few counts. The rearrangement links TRBV9 to TRBJ1-1; the match to TRBD1 covers 11 bases. The CDR3 has 15 amino acids. The V and J ends lost 4 bases and 5 bases, in that order; junction bases with no gene match: 7. Germline V gene data show CDR1 as SGDLS and CDR2 as YYNGEE. CDR3 sequence reads: CASSSRTGGRTEAFF. CDR3 nucleotides: TGTGCCAGCAGCTCCAGGACAGGGGGCCGTACTGAAGCTTTCTTT.

The V gene is TRBV7-2, the J gene TRBJ2-3, with 9 positions matching TRBD2. The CDR3 sequence is 15 residues long. The germline CDR1 and CDR2 sequences are SGHTA and FQGNSA. J gave up 2 bases and V 4 bases, and 4 bases lay outside the gene matches. CDR3 sequence: CASSSRGGYTDTQYF. CDR3 DNA sequence: TGTGCCAGCAGCTCGCGGGGGGGTTACACAGATACGCAGTATTTT.

The CDR3 nucleotides read TGTGCCAGCTCAGCTCTGGGGGCAGGGGATAATCAGCCCCAGCATTTT. Its translation: CASSALGAGDNQPQHF. The V gene is TRBV18, the J gene TRBJ1-5; D might be TRBD1 (6 bases). Germline V CDR1 and CDR2: KGHSH, LQKENI. The CDR3 covers 16 residues. The germline V and J ends were trimmed by 5 bases and 4 bases, with 18 bases remaining between them. The full variable domain, rest sourced from reference TRBV18 and TRBJ1-5, is NAGVMQNPRHLVRRRGQEARLRCSPMKGHSHVYWYRQLPEEGLKFMVYLQKENIIDESGMPKERFSAEFPKEGPSILRIQQVVRGDSAAYFCASSALGAGDNQPQHFGDGTRLSIL.

In its sample, this clone was seen a few times. This rearrangement joins TRBV7-2 to TRBJ2-3; possibly TRBD2 for D (6 bases). This CDR3 comprises 16 residues. Trimming left V 5 bases short and J 0 bases short, with 15 bases between. Germline V lookup: CDR1 SGHTA, CDR2 FQGNSA. Here the CDR3 reads CASSAGRQSSTDTQYF. The CDR3 DNA reads TGTGCCAGCAGCGCGGGACGACAATCCAGCACAGATACGCAGTATTTT.

The chain combines TRBV7-6 with TRBJ1-5; TRBD1 might be the D (5 bases). The CDR3 has 12 amino acids. The germline V gene has CDR1 SGHVS and CDR2 FNYEAQ. The V end lost 1 base, the J end lost 7 bases, and 5 bases lay between the germline ends. The CDR3 nucleotides read TGTGCCAGCAGCTTAGGGGGCCAGCCCCAGCATTTT. It encodes CASSLGGQPQHF.

This clone was seen only a few times. The chain uses TRBV19 and TRBJ1-5; 12 positions agree with TRBD1. Trimming took 5 bases from V and 5 from J; bases not matched to a gene: 4. The CDR3 consists of 15 residues. From germline, CDR1 is LNHDA and CDR2 SQIVND (reference sequence). CDR3 in DNA: TGTGCCAGTAGTCGGGACAGGGGGCGCGATCAGCCCCAGCATTTT. It yields the protein CASSRDRGRDQPQHF.